These 16 T cell receptor beta chains came from one sample sequenced in a study of blood T cell repertoires in COVID-19. The data were produced by immunoSEQ multiplex PCR, yet TCRdb's version contains in-frame clones alone and is incomplete. This sample carries fewer than 85,000 clones, roughly three quarters of them seen once, and the ten largest clones take approximately 2.1%. The sample consisted of peripheral blood. The receptors derive from a man between 65 and 85 years old with COVID-19, enrolled during active disease.

The CDR3 DNA follows: TGCAGCGTTGCGACAGCCCATAATGAAAAACTGTTTTTT. Residues: CSVATAHNEKLFF. The V gene is TRBV29-1, the J gene TRBJ1-4, with D perhaps TRBD1 (5 bases). Germline loops: CDR1 SQVTM, CDR2 ANQGSEA. Trimming removed 4 bases at V and 4 bases at J, with 10 bases between. The CDR3 spans 13 residues.

The gene calls are TRBV30 and TRBJ1-4, with D perhaps matching TRBD1 (6 bases). The germline V gene has CDR1 GTSNPN and CDR2 SVGIG (reference sequence). V was clipped by 5 bases and J by 8 bases, with 15 bases between them. The CDR3 loop spans 13 amino acids. CDR3 in amino acids: CAWGRGADEKLFF. The CDR3 DNA follows: TGTGCCTGGGGACGGGGGGCAGACGAAAAACTGTTTTTT.

The CDR3 DNA is TGCGCCAGCAGCCAAGGGACAAATCTCCTTAATTCACCCCTCCACTTT. The encoded protein is CASSQGTNLLNSPLHF. This chain links TRBV4-3 with TRBJ1-6; perhaps TRBD1 as D (5 bases). Germline V gene data show CDR1 as LGHNA and CDR2 as YSLEER. This CDR3 region has 16 residues. Trimming left V 1 base short and J 6 bases short, with 13 bases between.

This sequence joins TRBV25-1 and TRBJ2-2, with 7 bases matching TRBD1. The ends lost 8 bases at V and 4 bases at J; junction bases unmatched: 7. The CDR3 has 14 residues. Germline V CDR1 and CDR2: MGHDK, SYGVNS. The CDR3 nucleotides read TGTGCCAGCTCCCCAGACAGGGCCACCGGGGAGCTGTTTTTT. This translates into CASSPDRATGELFF. Based on the CDR3 plus reference TRBV25-1 and TRBJ2-2, the full variable domain is EADIYQTPRYLVIGTGKKITLECSQTMGHDKMYWYQQDPGMELHLIHYSYGVNSTEKGDLSSESTVSRIRTEHFPLTLESARPSHTSQYLCASSPDRATGELFFGEGSRLTVL.

This chain uses TRBV7-8 with TRBJ2-1, with D possibly being TRBD2 (6 bases). Germline assignment: CDR1 SGHVS and CDR2 FQNEAQ. Trimming removed 0 bases at V and 6 bases at J, with 12 bases between. The CDR3 loop spans 15 amino acids. The CDR3 region has the DNA TGTGCCAGCAGCTTAGCCGAACTAGCCTCCAATGAGCAGTTCTTC. The encoded protein is CASSLAELASNEQFF.

The chain is built from TRBV4-3 and TRBJ1-4, with D unclear. Trimming pared 0 bases from V and 0 bases from J, leaving 5 bases between. This CDR3 has 15 residues. Germline assignment: CDR1 LGHNA and CDR2 YSLEER. CDR3 nucleotides: TGCGCCAGCAGCCAAGACAAAACAACTAATGAAAAACTGTTTTTT. Protein: CASSQDKTTNEKLFF.

The CDR3 loop is CASTSPVEGEQFF. The CDR3 coding sequence is TGTGCCAGCACTTCACCGGTTGAGGGTGAGCAGTTCTTC. V is TRBV28 and J is TRBJ2-1; TRBD2 is a possible D gene (5 bases). CDR1 and CDR2 from the germline V gene are MDHEN and SYDVKM. Trimming removed 7 bases at V and 9 bases at J, with 16 bases between. CDR3 length: 13 amino acids.

The chain combines TRBV6-1 with TRBJ1-6, with 8 bases identical to TRBD1. The CDR3 has 15 residues. Germline V gene sequence: CDR1 MNHNS, CDR2 SASEGT. The J segment lost 7 bases and the V segment lost 5 bases, leaving 7 bases of the junction unmatched. The CDR3 here is CASSWPGTGNSPLHF. The CDR3 DNA follows: TGTGCCAGCAGTTGGCCCGGGACAGGAAATTCACCCCTCCACTTT.

The V and J genes are TRBV20-1 and TRBJ1-4; D is uncertain. Germline lookup yields CDR1 DFQATT and CDR2 SNEGSKA (reference sequence). The CDR3 is 9 residues long. In nucleotides, the CDR3 is TGCAGCGCTTATCCGGGACTGTTTTTT. Translating it yields CSAYPGLFF.

This sequence joins TRBV7-2 and TRBJ1-2, with 9 bases identical to TRBD1. The CDR3 loop spans 14 amino acids. Germline assignment: CDR1 SGHTA and CDR2 FQGNSA. V dropped 5 bases and J dropped 8; count of bases not matched to a gene: 9. In DNA, the CDR3 is TGTGCCAGCAGCGTCCGGGACAGGGCTCGAGGCTACACCTTC. Protein sequence: CASSVRDRARGYTF.

This chain links TRBV9 with TRBJ2-1, with TRBD1 as a possible D gene (6 bases). This CDR3 has 17 amino acids. The germline gives CDR1 SGDLS, CDR2 YYNGEE. V was cut by 4 bases and J by 4 bases, with 21 bases left in between. CDR3 sequence reads: CASSLSSGDKAYNEQFF. The CDR3, as DNA: TGTGCCAGCAGCCTAAGTTCAGGGGATAAGGCATACAATGAGCAGTTCTTC.

The rearrangement joins TRBV7-8 to TRBJ2-7, with 7 bases matching TRBD2. The J segment lost 3 bases and the V segment lost 1 base, leaving 9 bases of the junction unmatched. Germline V gene lookup returns CDR1 SGHVS and CDR2 FQNEAQ. This CDR3 region has 16 residues. CDR3 sequence reads: CASSLVRSGDNYEQYF. In DNA form, the CDR3 reads TGTGCCAGCAGCTTAGTTCGGAGCGGGGATAACTACGAGCAGTACTTC.

The chain has TRBV28 and TRBJ2-3, with D tentatively TRBD2 (5 bases). From germline, CDR1 is MDHEN and CDR2 SYDVKM. The CDR3 runs to 14 residues. Trimming cost V 4 bases and J 7 bases, with 15 bases left between them. The CDR3 nucleotides read TGTGCCAGCAGTTCCGCGGACTTGGTTAATACGCAGTATTTT. Protein product: CASSSADLVNTQYF.

The chain joins TRBV11-2 to TRBJ2-2, with D possibly being TRBD2 (6 bases). V shed 1 base and J shed 5 bases, with 14 bases lying between them. CDR1 and CDR2 from the germline V gene are SGHAT and FQNNGV. The CDR3 length is 16 residues. In DNA form, the CDR3 reads TGTGCCAGCAGCTTAGTCCGGGCAGGGAGGACCGGGGAGCTGTTTTTT. The encoded protein is CASSLVRAGRTGELFF.

The table lists this clone with a count of one. The chain employs TRBV27 and TRBJ2-1; D is perhaps TRBD2 (6 bases). V gave up 4 bases and J gave up 6 bases, with 13 bases separating them. Germline lookup yields CDR1 MNHEY and CDR2 SMNVEV (reference sequence). This CDR3 has 14 residues. The DNA for the CDR3 is TGTGCCAGCAGTTGGGGCGGGGTAAGCAATGAGCAGTTCTTC. This encodes CASSWGGVSNEQFF.

The genes are TRBV4-2 and TRBJ1-4; possible D gene TRBD1, 6 bases. The CDR3 is 13 amino acids. V lost 0 bases, J lost 12 bases, and 11 bases lay in between. Germline CDR1 LGHNA, CDR2 YNFKEQ. The CDR3 loop is CASSQEPSGELFF. The CDR3 DNA reads TGTGCCAGCAGCCAAGAGCCGTCAGGGGAACTGTTTTTT.